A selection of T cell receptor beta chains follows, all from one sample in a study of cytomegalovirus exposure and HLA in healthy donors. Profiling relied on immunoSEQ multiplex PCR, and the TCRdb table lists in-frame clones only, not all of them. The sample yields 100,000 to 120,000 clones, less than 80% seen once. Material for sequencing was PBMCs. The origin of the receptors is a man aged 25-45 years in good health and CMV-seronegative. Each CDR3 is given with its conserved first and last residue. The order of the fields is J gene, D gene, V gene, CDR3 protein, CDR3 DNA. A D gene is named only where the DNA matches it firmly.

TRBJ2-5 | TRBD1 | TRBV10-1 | CASSPGTDRETQYF | TGCGCCAGCAGTCCAGGGACAGATCGGGAGACCCAGTACTTC
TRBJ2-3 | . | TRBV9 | CASSVGGSTDTQYF | TGTGCCAGCAGCGTTGGAGGTAGCACAGATACGCAGTATTTT
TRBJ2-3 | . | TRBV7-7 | CASSLGLPTDTQYF | TGTGCCAGCAGCTTAGGACTTCCCACAGATACGCAGTATTTT
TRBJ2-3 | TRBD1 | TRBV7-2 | CASSLTGLSTDTQYF | TGTGCCAGCAGCTTGACAGGGTTGTCCACAGATACGCAGTATTTT
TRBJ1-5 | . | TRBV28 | CASSPQGLISNQPQHF | TGTGCCAGCAGCCCCCAGGGACTGATTAGCAATCAGCCCCAGCATTTT
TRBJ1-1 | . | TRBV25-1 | CASSESGIMNTEAFF | TGTGCCAGCAGTGAATCGGGAATCATGAACACTGAAGCTTTCTTT
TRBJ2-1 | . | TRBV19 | CASSMSLQGVVNEQFF | TGTGCCAGTAGTATGAGTCTACAGGGTGTAGTCAATGAGCAGTTCTTC
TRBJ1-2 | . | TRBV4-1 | CASSQWALQTAEGREYGYTF | TGCGCCAGCAGCCAGTGGGCGCTCCAGACAGCAGAAGGCCGCGAATATGGCTACACCTTC
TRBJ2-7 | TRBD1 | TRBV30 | CAWSPKTGGLYEQYF | TGTGCCTGGAGCCCCAAGACAGGGGGCCTGTACGAGCAGTACTTC
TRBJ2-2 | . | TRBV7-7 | CASSLGQNTGELFF | TGTGCTAGCAGCTTAGGACAGAACACCGGGGAGCTGTTTTTT
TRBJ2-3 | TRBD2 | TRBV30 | CACYSSGRADTQYF | TGTGCCTGTTACTCTAGCGGGAGGGCAGATACGCAGTATTTT
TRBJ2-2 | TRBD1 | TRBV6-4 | CASSGTGGDTGELFF | TGTGCCAGCAGTGGGACAGGGGGCGACACCGGGGAGCTGTTTTTT
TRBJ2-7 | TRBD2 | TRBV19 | CASSTLAGELHEQYF | TGTGCCAGTAGTACGCTAGCGGGAGAGCTTCACGAGCAGTACTTC